This TCR beta chain was captured by sequencing in a study of blood T cell repertoires in COVID-19 (TCRdb year 2020). As for the study more broadly: Samples from collaborators originated in the United States, Italy and Spain and spanned both the acute and convalescent phases of COVID-19. Where HLA class I and class II types were available, the types were taken from metadata supplied by the sample provider, not from assay-based typing. The repertoires were released in a freely available public database meant as a resource for research on the immune response to SARS-CoV-2. Subjects who had been exposed to COVID-19, were actively infected with it, or had recovered from it provided the deeply sampled blood TCRbeta repertoires that made up the dataset. Samples came from the ongoing ImmuneRACE study (first 160 participants) plus 1,254 subjects from 6 global collaborators. Nearly every sample came with metadata listing a de-identified subject ID, COVID-19 status, age in years and sex. The material from the prospective study consisted of cDNA or gDNA derived from T cells, B-cell-depleted T cells, or PBMCs.

TCRbeta CDR3 regions were amplified from genomic DNA by means of the immunoSEQ Assay, a bias-controlled multiplex PCR. For the original study's pipeline: Within the assay, amplification of reference gene primers was used to estimate how many nucleated cells each sample contained. To quantify the absolute abundance of each unique TCRbeta CDR3 rearrangement, sequence reads were collapsed and filtered. For each sample, productive Simpson clonality was calculated by taking the square root of Simpson's diversity index across productive rearrangements. This is the immuneACCESS table as TCRdb keeps it, with only in-frame sequences that have V and J called. A part of the clones is gone; compared with another copy, unresolved V genes explain less than half, and the rest is unexplained. That table gives V, J and clone size, and the DNA gave D and trimming. Across this sample there are about 50,000 clones, with around 81% seen only once. 26% of the sample is in the top ten clones.

One collaborating source in Seattle enrolled patients while the patients were actively infected and followed the patients over time throughout the course of disease. Each collaborating institution followed its own protocols to collect whole blood in K2EDTA tubes. For TCRbeta analysis, collaborator samples were shipped as frozen whole blood, as isolated PBMCs, or as DNA extracted from either sample type. Overall study results and their limits: How much clinical and demographic metadata was included differed by source and by participant, and the metadata was provided uncurated.

This clone was seen once. Its antigen remains unidentified. No per-base quality is available; no much larger clone lies one base away. CDR1 SGHTS and CDR2 YDEGEE are derived from the germline V gene. The CDR3 covers 15 residues, taking in both the cysteine and the phenylalanine. The only DNA kept is the CDR3, 45 bases in frame from the first base. Germline trimming amounts to 2 bases on V and 4 bases on J, with 9 as the count of junction bases outside the gene matches. Sequencing input: peripheral blood. The chain couples TRBV5-8 to TRBJ2-7; TRBD1 agrees with 7 junctional bases. This clonotype was obtained from a woman over 75 with COVID-19, enrolled during active disease. The CDR3 protein: CASSFGTASRYEQYF. Here is the DNA: TGTGCCAGCAGCTTTGGGACAGCGAGCAGATACGAGCAGTACTTC.